This T cell receptor beta chain was identified in a study of human T cells and chemical hapten exposure (dated by TCRdb to about 2021). At the level of the whole study: For sensitization, 2% DPC in acetone was applied to a 2 cm by 2 cm area of upper inner arm skin. The mostly female patient cohort included alopecia areata with under or over 50% scalp involvement, alopecia totalis and alopecia universalis. Blood was sampled from patients pre-sensitization (week 0) and at 2, 6 and about 24 weeks after DPC sensitization. About 29 alopecia patients gave blood for TCR sequencing at one to four time points (pre-sensitization, 2, 6 and 24 weeks). The study tracked peripheral blood TCR repertoire changes in vivo during primary and secondary sensitization to the hapten diphenylcyclopropenone (DPC) in alopecia patients. Patch testing on the upper back used Finn chambers containing 0.01% DPC, with scoring done after 6 days according to International Contact Dermatitis Research Group standards. Patients additionally received weekly therapeutic DPC doses to the scalp throughout the approximately 25-week study period. Libraries were combined into a pool for sequencing, and differences in TCR yield between samples came mainly from small differences in library volumes within the pool. Broader findings and caveats from the paper: Patch test score correlated positively with the number of PT1 expanded TCRs, reaching significance at thresholds 8, 16 and 32 but not at 4. Repeated subsampling changed both the strength of the expansion versus patch-test correlation and the threshold at which that correlation became significant. No change with DPC sensitization was found in the number of TCRs above 1 in 1000 frequency, and no evidence of global repertoire structure alterations was found. Alopecia, a presumed autoimmune disease, was present in all patients, so the immune response of the patients might differ from that of healthy individuals. Significantly more large CDR3 similarity clusters were formed by expanded TCRs than by pre-sensitization or healthy control sets, consistent with antigen-driven responses.

CDR1 DFQATT and CDR2 SNEGSKA are derived from the germline V gene (reference sequence). The CDR3 runs 14 amino acids, cysteine and phenylalanine included. Just the 42-base CDR3 DNA is kept, in frame starting at base 1. The meaning of the sample's time point label: patch test 1, 2 weeks after DPC sensitization. The label giving this sample's treatment or condition can be read as: therapeutic diphenylcyclopropenone sensitization with weekly scalp DPC. Blood at each patch-test visit was drawn before the patch test was applied. Patients were eligible if aged 18 to 70, diagnosed with alopecia and judged suitable for DPC therapy, and pregnant patients were excluded. Total RNA was extracted from unfractionated whole blood that had been collected in Tempus Blood RNA tubes. This clonotype was counted at least ten times. Its antigen is still unknown. The junction does not match germline at one end; this may be a read error.

The receptor library was made with RACE. The sequencer was a NextSeq 500. During library preparation, unique molecular identifiers were attached to individual cDNA molecules so that TCRs could be counted quantitatively and reproducibly. For every blood RNA sample, sequencing covered both the TCR alpha and TCR beta chains. Processing in the source paper ran as follows. The median number of TCRs per sample was around 96,000, ranging from roughly 23,224 to 690,600. The Decombinator software suite was used to annotate the V, J and CDR3 of the TCR reads. For PS versus PT1 abundance plots, all samples were subsampled to the same number of TCRs (28,000). Expanded TCRs were defined as absent before sensitization and observed at least eight times at the 2-week time point. Clones were called with MiXCR by TCRdb after fastp trimmed the public reads at Q25, and only in-frame beta chains were retained. When rows share a CDR3 protein, they turn into one entry using the most common DNA and genes. These V and J calls rely on TCRdb rather than the paper's analysis. The sample table records around 50,000 distinct CDR3 sequences; about a tenth of these occur just once. Clones ranked in the top ten supply about 14% of the sample.

The rearranged segments are TRBV20-1 and TRBJ1-5; there is no confident call for the D gene. Here the sequenced sample was whole blood, taken in connection with sensitization to the hapten diphenylcyclopropenone (DPC). The receptor was isolated from a woman aged 40 to 50 with alopecia areata. Some clones in this sample may be carry-over from other donors' samples. This receptor carries the CDR3 CSARGQTEIQPQHF. The nucleotides read TGCAGTGCCAGAGGGCAGACGGAGATCCAGCCCCAGCATTTT.